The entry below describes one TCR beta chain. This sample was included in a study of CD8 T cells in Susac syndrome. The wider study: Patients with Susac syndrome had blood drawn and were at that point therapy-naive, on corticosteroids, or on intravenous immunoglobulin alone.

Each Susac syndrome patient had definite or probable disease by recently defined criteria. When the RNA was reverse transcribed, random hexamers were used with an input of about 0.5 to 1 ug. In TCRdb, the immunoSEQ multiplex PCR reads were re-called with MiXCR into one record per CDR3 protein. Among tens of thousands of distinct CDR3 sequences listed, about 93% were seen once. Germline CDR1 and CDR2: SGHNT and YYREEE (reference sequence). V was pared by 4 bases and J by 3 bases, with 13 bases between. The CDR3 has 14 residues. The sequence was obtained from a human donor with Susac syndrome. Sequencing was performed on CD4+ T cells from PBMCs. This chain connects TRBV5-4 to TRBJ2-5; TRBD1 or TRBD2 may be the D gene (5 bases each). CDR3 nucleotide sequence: TGTGCCAGCAGCCCCGGGGCTACAAAAGAGACCCAGTACTTC. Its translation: CASSPGATKETQYF.